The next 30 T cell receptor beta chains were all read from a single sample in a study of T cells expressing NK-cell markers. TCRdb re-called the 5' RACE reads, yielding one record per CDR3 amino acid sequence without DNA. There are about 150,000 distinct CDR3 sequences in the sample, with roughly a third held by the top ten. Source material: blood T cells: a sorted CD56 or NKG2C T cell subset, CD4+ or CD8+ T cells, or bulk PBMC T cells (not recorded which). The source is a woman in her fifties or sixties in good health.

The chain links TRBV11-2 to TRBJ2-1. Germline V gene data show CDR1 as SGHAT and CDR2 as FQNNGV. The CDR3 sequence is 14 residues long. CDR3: CASSLLTTGDEQFF.

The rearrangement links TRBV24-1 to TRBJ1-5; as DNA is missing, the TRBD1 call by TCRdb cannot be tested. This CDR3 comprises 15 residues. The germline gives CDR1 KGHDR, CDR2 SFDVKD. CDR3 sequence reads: CATSDPDRVGQPQHF.

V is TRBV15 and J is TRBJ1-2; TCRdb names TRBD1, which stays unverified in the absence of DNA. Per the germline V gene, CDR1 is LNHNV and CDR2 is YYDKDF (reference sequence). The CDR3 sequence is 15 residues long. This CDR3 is CATSSTLGGLYGYTF.

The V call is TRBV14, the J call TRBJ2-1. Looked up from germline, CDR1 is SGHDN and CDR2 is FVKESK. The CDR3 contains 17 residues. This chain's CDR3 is CASSQDYSESSYNEQFF.

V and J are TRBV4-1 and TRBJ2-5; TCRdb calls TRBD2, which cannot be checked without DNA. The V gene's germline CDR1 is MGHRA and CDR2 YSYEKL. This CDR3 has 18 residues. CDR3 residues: CASSPETGTSVLQETQYF.

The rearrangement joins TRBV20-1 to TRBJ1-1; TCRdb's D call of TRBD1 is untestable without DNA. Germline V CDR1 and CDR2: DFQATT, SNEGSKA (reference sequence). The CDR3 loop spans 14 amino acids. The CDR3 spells CSARDYQGATEAFF.

The CDR3 reads CASSLGQGTGSGTYNEQFF. The V call is TRBV7-8, the J call TRBJ2-1; the D call from TCRdb, TRBD1, cannot be confirmed without DNA. CDR1 is SGHVS and CDR2 is FQNEAQ in the germline V gene. CDR3 length: 19 residues.

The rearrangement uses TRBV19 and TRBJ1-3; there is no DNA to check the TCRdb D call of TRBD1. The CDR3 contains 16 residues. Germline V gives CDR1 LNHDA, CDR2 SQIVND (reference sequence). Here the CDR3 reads CASNPEGARSGNTIYF.

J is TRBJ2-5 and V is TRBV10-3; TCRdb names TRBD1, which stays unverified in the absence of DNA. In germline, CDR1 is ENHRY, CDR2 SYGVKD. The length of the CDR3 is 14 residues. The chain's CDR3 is CAISATGAGETQYF.

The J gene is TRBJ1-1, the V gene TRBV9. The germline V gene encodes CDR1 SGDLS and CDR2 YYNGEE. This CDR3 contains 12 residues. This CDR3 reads CASSGSGTEAFF.

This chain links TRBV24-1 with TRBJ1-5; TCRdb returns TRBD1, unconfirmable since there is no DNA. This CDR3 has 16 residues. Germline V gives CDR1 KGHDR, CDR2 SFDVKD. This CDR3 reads CATSDRDGQDNQPQHF.

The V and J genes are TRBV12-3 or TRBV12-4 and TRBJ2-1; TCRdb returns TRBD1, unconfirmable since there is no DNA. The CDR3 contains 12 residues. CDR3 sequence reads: CASLQGGTEQFF.

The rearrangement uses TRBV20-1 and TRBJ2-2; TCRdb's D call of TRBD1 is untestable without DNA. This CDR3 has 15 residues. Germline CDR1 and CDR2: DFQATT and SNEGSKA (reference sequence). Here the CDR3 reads CSARGDSPRTGELFF.

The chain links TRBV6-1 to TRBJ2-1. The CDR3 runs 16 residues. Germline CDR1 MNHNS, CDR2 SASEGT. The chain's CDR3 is CASSIAEESSYNEQFF.

This CDR3 reads CASSYGFASTDTQYF. This chain uses TRBV6-5 with TRBJ2-3. The germline CDR1 and CDR2 sequences are MNHEY and SVGAGI. This CDR3 spans 15 amino acids.

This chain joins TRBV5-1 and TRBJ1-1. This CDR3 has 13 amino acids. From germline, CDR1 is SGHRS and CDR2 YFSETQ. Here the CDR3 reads CASSFLSGAEAFF.

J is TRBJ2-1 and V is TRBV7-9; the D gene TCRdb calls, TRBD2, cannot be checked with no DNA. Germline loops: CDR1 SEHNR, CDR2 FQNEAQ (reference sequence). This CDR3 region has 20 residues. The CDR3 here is CASSLVFGKGLAGAHNEQFF.

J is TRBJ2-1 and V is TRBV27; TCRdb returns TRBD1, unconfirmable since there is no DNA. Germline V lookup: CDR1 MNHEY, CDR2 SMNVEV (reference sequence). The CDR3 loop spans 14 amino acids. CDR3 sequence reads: CASSSRTVYNEQFF.

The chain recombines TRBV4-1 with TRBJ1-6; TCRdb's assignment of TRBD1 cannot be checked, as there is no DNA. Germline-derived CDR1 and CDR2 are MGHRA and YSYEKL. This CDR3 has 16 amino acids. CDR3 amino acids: CASSQGTMTDYSPLHF.

CDR3 residues: CSFDRAAVNTEAFF. The chain has TRBV20-1 and TRBJ1-1; no DNA is available, so the TRBD1 call from TCRdb remains unchecked. CDR1 and CDR2 (germline): DFQATT, SNEGSKA (reference sequence). This CDR3 is built from 14 residues.

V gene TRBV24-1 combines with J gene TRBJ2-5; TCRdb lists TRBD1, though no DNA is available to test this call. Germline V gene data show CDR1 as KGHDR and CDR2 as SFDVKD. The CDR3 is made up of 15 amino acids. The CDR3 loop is CATSDPGTGQETQYF.

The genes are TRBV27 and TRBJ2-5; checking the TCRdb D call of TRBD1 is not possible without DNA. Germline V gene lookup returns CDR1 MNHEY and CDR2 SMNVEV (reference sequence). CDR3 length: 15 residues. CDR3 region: CASSSVRGSVETQYF.

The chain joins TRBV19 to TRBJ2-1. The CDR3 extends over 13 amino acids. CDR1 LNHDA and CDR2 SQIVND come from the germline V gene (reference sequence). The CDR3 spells CASSMGTYNEQFF.

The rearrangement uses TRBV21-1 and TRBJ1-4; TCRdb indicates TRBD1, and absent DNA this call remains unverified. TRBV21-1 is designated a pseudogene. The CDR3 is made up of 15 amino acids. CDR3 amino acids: CASSKKQGVYEKLFF.

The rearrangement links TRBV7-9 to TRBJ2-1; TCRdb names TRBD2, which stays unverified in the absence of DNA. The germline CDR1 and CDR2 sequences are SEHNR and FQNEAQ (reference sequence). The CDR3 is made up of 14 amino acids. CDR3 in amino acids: CASIGGRPYNEQFF.

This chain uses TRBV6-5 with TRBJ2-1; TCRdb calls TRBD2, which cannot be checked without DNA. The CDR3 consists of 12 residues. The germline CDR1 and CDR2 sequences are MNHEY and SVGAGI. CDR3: CASTGTYNEQFF.

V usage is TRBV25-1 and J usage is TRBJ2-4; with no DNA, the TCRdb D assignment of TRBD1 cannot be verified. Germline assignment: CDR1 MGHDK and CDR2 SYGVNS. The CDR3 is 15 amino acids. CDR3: CASSEGVGAKNIQYF.

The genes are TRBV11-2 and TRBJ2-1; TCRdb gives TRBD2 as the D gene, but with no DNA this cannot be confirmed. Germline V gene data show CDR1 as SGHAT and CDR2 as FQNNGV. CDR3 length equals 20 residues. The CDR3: CASSLEVPSGIPVSYNEQFF.

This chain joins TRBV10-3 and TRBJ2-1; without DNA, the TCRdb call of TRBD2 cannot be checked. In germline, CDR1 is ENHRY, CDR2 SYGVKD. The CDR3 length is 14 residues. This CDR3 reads CAIGSGDSYNEQFF.

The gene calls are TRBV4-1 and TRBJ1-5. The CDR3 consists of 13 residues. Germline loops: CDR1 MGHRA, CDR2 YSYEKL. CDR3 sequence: CASSQDSREPQHF.